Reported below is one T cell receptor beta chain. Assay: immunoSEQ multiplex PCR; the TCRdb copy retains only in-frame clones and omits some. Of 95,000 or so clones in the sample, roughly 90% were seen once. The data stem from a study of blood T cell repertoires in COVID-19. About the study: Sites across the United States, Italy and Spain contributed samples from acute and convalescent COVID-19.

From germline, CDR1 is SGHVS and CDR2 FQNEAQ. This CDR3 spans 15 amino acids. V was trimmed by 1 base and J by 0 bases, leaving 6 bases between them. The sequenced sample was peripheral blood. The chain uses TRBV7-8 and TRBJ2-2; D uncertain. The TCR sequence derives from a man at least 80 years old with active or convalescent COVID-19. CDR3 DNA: TGTGCCAGCAGCTTAGTTAGTGCGAACACCGGGGAGCTGTTTTTT. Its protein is CASSLVSANTGELFF.